One and the same sample provided the 2 T cell receptor beta chains below, sequenced in a study of T-cell reconstitution after alpha-beta-depleted transplantation in children. Unique molecular identifiers were built into the TCRbeta library. TCRdb re-called the PCR reads with MiXCR, one entry per CDR3 protein. This sample has approximately 230,000 distinct CDR3 sequences, with under 30% found just once. Here the sequenced sample was PBMCs, mostly from graft donor cells, taken 360 days after TCRalphabeta/CD19-depleted stem cell transplant. Receptors originate from a female patient aged 2-9 years who had a stem cell transplant for congenital amegakaryocytic thrombocytopenia, so the T cells may come from the graft donor.

This rearrangement joins TRBV4-1 to TRBJ1-1, with a possible D match to TRBD1 (5 bases). Trimming took 5 bases from V and 1 from J, leaving 14 bases between them. The CDR3 length is 15 residues. Germline V CDR1 and CDR2: MGHRA, YSYEKL. The CDR3 loop reads CASSTPRDGNTEAFF. The DNA for the CDR3 is TGCGCCAGCAGCACACCCCGGGACGGGAACACTGAAGCTTTCTTT.

This chain links TRBV24-1 with TRBJ2-1; 7 bases map to TRBD1. The germline gives CDR1 KGHDR, CDR2 SFDVKD. The J segment lost 7 bases and the V segment lost 6 bases, leaving 11 bases of the junction unmatched. This CDR3 contains 15 residues. The CDR3 DNA reads TGTGCCACCAGTCGAAGACAGGGTGTCGGGAATGAGCAGTTCTTC. Residues: CATSRRQGVGNEQFF.